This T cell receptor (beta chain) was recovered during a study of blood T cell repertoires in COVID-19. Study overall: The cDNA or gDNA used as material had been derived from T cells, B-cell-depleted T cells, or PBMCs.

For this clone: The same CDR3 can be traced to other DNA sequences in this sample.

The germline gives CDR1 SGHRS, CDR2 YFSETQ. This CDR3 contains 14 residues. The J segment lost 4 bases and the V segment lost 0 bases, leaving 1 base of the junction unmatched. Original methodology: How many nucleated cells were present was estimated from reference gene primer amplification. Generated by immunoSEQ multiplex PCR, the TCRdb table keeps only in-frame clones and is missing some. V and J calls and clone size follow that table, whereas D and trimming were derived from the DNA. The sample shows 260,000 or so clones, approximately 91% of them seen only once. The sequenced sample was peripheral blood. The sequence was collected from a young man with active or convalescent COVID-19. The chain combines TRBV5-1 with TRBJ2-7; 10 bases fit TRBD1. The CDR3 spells CASSLGQGAYEQYF. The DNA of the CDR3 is TGCGCCAGCAGCTTGGGACAGGGGGCTTACGAGCAGTACTTC.